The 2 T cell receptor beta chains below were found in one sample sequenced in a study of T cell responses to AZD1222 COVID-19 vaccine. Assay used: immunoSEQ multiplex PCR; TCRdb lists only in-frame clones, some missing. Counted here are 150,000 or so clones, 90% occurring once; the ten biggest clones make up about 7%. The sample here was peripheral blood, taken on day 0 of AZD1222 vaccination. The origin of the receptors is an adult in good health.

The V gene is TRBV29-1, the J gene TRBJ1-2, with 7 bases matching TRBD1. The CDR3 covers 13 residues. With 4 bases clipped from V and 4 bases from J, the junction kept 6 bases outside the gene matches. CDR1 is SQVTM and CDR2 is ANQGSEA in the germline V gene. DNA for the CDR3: TGCAGCGTTGGAAGGGACAGAGGCTATGGCTACACCTTC. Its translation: CSVGRDRGYGYTF.

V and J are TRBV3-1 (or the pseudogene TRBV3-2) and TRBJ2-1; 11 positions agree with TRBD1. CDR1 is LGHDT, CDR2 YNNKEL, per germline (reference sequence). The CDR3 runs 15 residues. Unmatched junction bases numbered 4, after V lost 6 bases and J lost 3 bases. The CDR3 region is CASSTDRGLYNEQFF. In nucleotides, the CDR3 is TGTGCCAGCAGTACGGACAGGGGGCTCTACAATGAGCAGTTCTTC.